This T cell receptor beta chain was captured in a study of T cell responses to AZD1222 COVID-19 vaccine. Germline V CDR1 and CDR2: SGHDN, FVKESK. V gave up 0 bases and J gave up 0 bases, with 14 bases separating them. The CDR3 contains 17 residues. In the case of this clone: Its target is not known.

Clones were read by immunoSEQ multiplex PCR, and TCRdb kept only the in-frame ones, dropping some. The sample carries some 130,000 clones, 90% to 95% recorded once. Overall study findings and caveats: CD4 TCRs linked to vaccination spanned spike, dominating at 160-218 and 743-854. Reportedly, close to half of spike-specific TCRs are directed against unmutated variant regions.

Sequencing was performed on peripheral blood, taken 28 days after the second AZD1222 dose. This chain joins TRBV14 and TRBJ1-1; no definite D call. The TCR was taken from an adult who received the AZD1222 COVID-19 vaccine. CDR3 nucleotides: TGTGCCAGCAGCCAAGAAATTGGGGTTGGGGTGAACACTGAAGCTTTCTTT. Amino acids: CASSQEIGVGVNTEAFF.